These 21 T cell receptor beta chains originate from one sample sequenced in a study of T cell responses to AZD1222 COVID-19 vaccine. The method was immunoSEQ multiplex PCR; TCRdb's version includes in-frame clones alone and lacks a portion of them. The data hold around 88,000 clones, with about 86% observed a single time. Here the sequenced sample was peripheral blood, taken on day 0 of MenACWY control vaccination. The receptors were sampled from an adult in good health.

This clone has just one count. The chain uses TRBV7-2 and TRBJ1-6, with D perhaps matching TRBD1 (5 bases). CDR1 SGHTA and CDR2 FQGNSA come from the germline V gene. The CDR3 extends over 16 amino acids. V was clipped by 5 bases and J by 1 base, with 12 bases between them. For the CDR3, the DNA is TGTGCCAGCAGCCCGGACGGGGGGTCCTATAATTCACCCCTCCACTTT. Protein: CASSPDGGSYNSPLHF. Full variable domain (remainder filled in from reference TRBV7-2 and TRBJ1-6): GAGVSQSPSNKVTEKGKDVELRCDPISGHTALYWYRQSLGQGLEFLIYFQGNSAPDKSGLPSDRFSAERTGGSVSTLTIQRTQQEDSAVYLCASSPDGGSYNSPLHFGNGTRLTVT.

V usage is TRBV6-5 and J usage is TRBJ1-1; the D gene is possibly TRBD1 (5 bases). The V end was cut by 6 bases, the J end by 4 bases, with 12 bases between. In germline, CDR1 is MNHEY, CDR2 SVGAGI. This CDR3 has 13 amino acids. This chain's CDR3 is CASRPQGSTEAFF. CDR3 nucleotides: TGTGCCAGCAGGCCGCAGGGTTCCACTGAAGCTTTCTTT.

The chain uses TRBV19 and TRBJ1-5; D gene ambiguous. There are 12 residues in the CDR3. Trimming removed 3 bases from V and 3 bases from J, with 3 bases in between. CDR1 LNHDA and CDR2 SQIVND come from the germline V gene (reference sequence). The CDR3 nucleotides read TGTGCCAGTAGTATCAACAATCAGCCCCAGCATTTT. Translating it yields CASSINNQPQHF.

The chain joins TRBV3-1 (or the pseudogene TRBV3-2) to TRBJ2-3; a possible D gene is TRBD2 (6 bases). The CDR3 loop spans 16 amino acids. The V end lost 0 bases, the J end lost 2 bases, and 12 bases lay between the germline ends. The germline gives CDR1 LGHDT, CDR2 YNNKEL (reference sequence). DNA for the CDR3: TGTGCCAGCAGCCAAGACGTCGCGGGGAACACAGATACGCAGTATTTT. Translated, it gives CASSQDVAGNTDTQYF.

Comments on this clone: Germline is not matched at one junction end, which may reflect a read error. The chain recombines TRBV27 with TRBJ2-2, with D maybe TRBD2 (5 bases). The germline V gene has CDR1 MNHEY and CDR2 SMNVEV (reference sequence). CDR3 length: 14 residues. The CDR3 here is CASSLSMANRGAVF. CDR3 nucleotide sequence: TGTGCCAGCAGTTTATCGATGGCCAACCGGGGAGCTGTTTTT.

V usage is TRBV10-3 and J usage is TRBJ1-1; D might be TRBD1 (5 bases). V shed 7 bases and J shed 5 bases, with 11 bases lying between them. Germline V gives CDR1 ENHRY, CDR2 SYGVKD. The CDR3 sequence is 12 residues long. This chain's CDR3 is CAITDGGTEAFF. CDR3 nucleotide sequence: TGTGCCATCACCGACGGGGGAACTGAAGCTTTCTTT.

The chain has TRBV30 and TRBJ1-1; D call uncertain. The ends were cut back, 3 bases at V and 1 base at J, with 18 bases in the middle. This CDR3 has 16 amino acids. CDR1 and CDR2 (germline): GTSNPN, SVGIG (reference sequence). The CDR3: CAWRSTVEPWNTEAFF. The DNA for the CDR3 is TGTGCCTGGAGGTCGACCGTTGAGCCGTGGAACACTGAAGCTTTCTTT.

The chain is built from TRBV6-2 or TRBV6-3 and TRBJ2-5, with 7 bases that match TRBD2. V gave up 0 bases and J gave up 1 base; unmatched junction bases: 5. The CDR3 is made up of 16 amino acids. CDR1 and CDR2 (germline): MNHEY, SVGEGT. Written as DNA, the CDR3 is TGTGCCAGCAGTTACTCAGGCGGGGGTTCCCAAGAGACCCAGTACTTC. This codes for CASSYSGGGSQETQYF.

The rearrangement joins TRBV19 to TRBJ2-1; TRBD1 is a possible D gene (5 bases). The CDR3 spans 15 residues. Germline CDR1 and CDR2: LNHDA and SQIVND (reference sequence). Trimming took off 2 bases at V and 4 bases at J, with 12 bases between the two ends. Here the CDR3 reads CASSISQGMYNEQFF. The CDR3 DNA reads TGTGCCAGTAGTATAAGTCAGGGTATGTACAATGAGCAGTTCTTC.

The chain carries TRBV3-1 (or the pseudogene TRBV3-2) and TRBJ2-1; tentatively, D is TRBD2 (5 bases). This CDR3 is 12 amino acids long. V gave up 1 base and J gave up 15 bases, with 13 bases separating them. Per germline, CDR1 LGHDT and CDR2 YNNKEL (reference sequence). The CDR3 reads CASSQASRVLFF. The DNA for the CDR3 is TGTGCCAGCAGCCAAGCATCGAGGGTTTTGTTCTTC.

The chain has TRBV9 and TRBJ2-2, with D hard to call. Germline V gives CDR1 SGDLS, CDR2 YYNGEE. The V and J ends lost 4 bases and 4 bases respectively, with 14 bases between them. The CDR3 has 15 residues. CDR3 in amino acids: CASSISSVGTGELFF. The DNA for the CDR3 is TGTGCCAGCAGCATTAGCTCTGTGGGCACCGGGGAGCTGTTTTTT.

CDR3 DNA sequence: TGTGCCAGCAGTTCCACCGAGGGAGCTAGCTCCTATAATTCACCCCTCCACTTT. Translation: CASSSTEGASSYNSPLHF. The gene calls are TRBV27 and TRBJ1-6; D ambiguous. The V end lost 4 bases, the J end lost 0 bases, and 16 bases lay between the germline ends. The CDR3 extends over 18 amino acids. Per germline, CDR1 MNHEY and CDR2 SMNVEV (reference sequence).

The chain uses TRBV10-3 and TRBJ1-1; perhaps TRBD1 as D (5 bases). The ends were cut back, 10 bases at V and 0 bases at J, with 15 bases in the middle. This CDR3 is 14 amino acids long. Germline V gives CDR1 ENHRY, CDR2 SYGVKD. The CDR3 DNA reads TGTGCCAACCGGGACCCAACTTTGAACACTGAAGCTTTCTTT. Translation gives CANRDPTLNTEAFF.

V gene TRBV7-2 combines with J gene TRBJ1-4; tentative D call: TRBD1 (6 bases). CDR1 and CDR2 from the germline V gene are SGHTA and FQGNSA. V lost 6 bases and J lost 7, with 12 bases in between. The CDR3 loop spans 13 amino acids. The CDR3 loop reads CASSSGVREKLFF. The CDR3 DNA reads as TGTGCCAGCAGTTCAGGGGTGCGTGAAAAACTGTTTTTT.

The CDR3 reads CASKGSNQPQHF. CDR3 DNA sequence: TGTGCCAGCAAGGGGAGCAATCAGCCCCAGCATTTT. This chain connects TRBV28 to TRBJ1-5, with D possibly matching TRBD1 (5 bases). CDR1 is MDHEN, CDR2 SYDVKM, per germline. The CDR3 extends over 12 amino acids. V was pared by 7 bases and J by 1 base, with 5 bases between. The variable domain in full, with the rest retrieved from reference TRBV28 and TRBJ1-5, is DVKVTQSSRYLVKRTGEKVFLECVQDMDHENMFWYRQDPGLGLRLIYFSYDVKMKEKGDIPEGYSVSREKKERFSLILESASTNQTSMYLCASKGSNQPQHFGDGTRLSIL.

This clone has only one observation. The chain recombines TRBV4-3 with TRBJ1-6; TRBD1 aligns across 7 bases. CDR3 length: 16 residues. Germline values: CDR1 LGHNA, CDR2 YSLEER. Unmatched junction bases numbered 9, after V lost 4 bases and J lost 6 bases. The chain's CDR3 is CASSLLRDSLNSPLHF. The CDR3 DNA follows: TGCGCCAGCAGCCTTCTAAGGGACAGTCTTAATTCACCCCTCCACTTT.

The V gene is TRBV27, the J gene TRBJ1-6; tentatively, D is TRBD1 (5 bases). Per the germline V gene, CDR1 is MNHEY and CDR2 is SMNVEV (reference sequence). CDR3 length: 17 amino acids. The germline V and J ends were trimmed by 5 bases and 0 bases, with 14 bases remaining between them. Here the CDR3 reads CASSPGLSSSYNSPLHF. CDR3 nucleotides: TGTGCCAGCAGTCCGGGACTTTCGAGCTCCTATAATTCACCCCTCCACTTT.

V and J are TRBV2 and TRBJ1-4, with 9 bases matching TRBD1. The CDR3 is 14 amino acids. Germline V gene lookup returns CDR1 SNHLY and CDR2 FYNNEI. Unmatched junction bases numbered 2, after V lost 3 bases and J lost 6 bases. The CDR3 coding sequence is TGTGCCAGCAGTGATCGGACAGGGGATGAAAAACTGTTTTTT. Translation: CASSDRTGDEKLFF.

V gene TRBV6-5 combines with J gene TRBJ1-4; possible D gene TRBD1, 5 bases. V lost 8 bases, J lost 5 bases, and 12 bases lay in between. CDR3 length: 13 amino acids. Germline CDR1 reads MNHEY; CDR2 reads SVGAGI. CDR3 residues: CASARDGNEKLFF. CDR3 DNA: TGTGCCAGCGCAAGGGACGGGAATGAAAAACTGTTTTTT.

The chain joins TRBV25-1 to TRBJ1-1, with TRBD1 matching 8 bases. The CDR3 sequence is 16 residues long. Per germline, CDR1 MGHDK and CDR2 SYGVNS. V was pared by 0 bases and J by 1 base, with 4 bases of the junction left unmatched. CDR3 region: CASSEYRTGRNTEAFF. As DNA, the CDR3 is TGTGCCAGCAGTGAATACCGGACAGGGCGGAACACTGAAGCTTTCTTT. Combining the CDR3 with reference TRBV25-1 and TRBJ1-1 gives the whole variable domain EADIYQTPRYLVIGTGKKITLECSQTMGHDKMYWYQQDPGMELHLIHYSYGVNSTEKGDLSSESTVSRIRTEHFPLTLESARPSHTSQYLCASSEYRTGRNTEAFFGQGTRLTVV.

The J gene is TRBJ2-2, the V gene TRBV7-2, with 7 nucleotides matching TRBD2. CDR3 length equals 14 residues. CDR1 SGHTA and CDR2 FQGNSA come from the germline V gene. The ends lost 8 bases at V and 2 bases at J; junction bases unmatched: 5. The CDR3 sequence: CASSGLPNTGELFF. The DNA for the CDR3 is TGTGCCAGCTCGGGACTACCTAACACCGGGGAGCTGTTTTTT.